The clone carrying this T cell receptor beta chain was detected a few times. Its antigen is unidentified. Libraries for TCRalpha and TCRbeta carried sample barcodes and unique molecular identifiers via 5'RACE. From the 5' RACE reads, TCRdb called clonotypes with MiXCR, one entry per CDR3 protein. The sample records around 120,000 distinct CDR3 sequences, about a sixth being singletons. The data were obtained in a study of T-cell memory formation after mild COVID-19. Overall study results and limits: Contracting clones localized mainly to CM and EM when CD4+ and mainly to EMRA when CD8+. Cross-reactive memory appears to have joined, as suggested by some responding clones showing up in pre-infection memory. In second-wave clones peaking day 37, SARS-CoV-2 specificity remained unconfirmed.

This CDR3 is 14 amino acids long. Trimming pared 6 bases from V and 4 bases from J, leaving 13 bases between. Germline CDR1 and CDR2: MNHEY and SVGAGI. This TCR derives from an adult woman who had mild COVID-19 (a few samples of this study predate the infection). Cell type and time point are not known. The sample taken for sequencing was PBMCs or a T cell subset sorted from them (not recorded which). The chain has TRBV6-5 and TRBJ1-5; possible D gene TRBD1, 6 bases. In nucleotides, the CDR3 is TGTGCCAGCAGACCGGACAGTACGAATCAGCCCCAGCATTTT. Translated: CASRPDSTNQPQHF.